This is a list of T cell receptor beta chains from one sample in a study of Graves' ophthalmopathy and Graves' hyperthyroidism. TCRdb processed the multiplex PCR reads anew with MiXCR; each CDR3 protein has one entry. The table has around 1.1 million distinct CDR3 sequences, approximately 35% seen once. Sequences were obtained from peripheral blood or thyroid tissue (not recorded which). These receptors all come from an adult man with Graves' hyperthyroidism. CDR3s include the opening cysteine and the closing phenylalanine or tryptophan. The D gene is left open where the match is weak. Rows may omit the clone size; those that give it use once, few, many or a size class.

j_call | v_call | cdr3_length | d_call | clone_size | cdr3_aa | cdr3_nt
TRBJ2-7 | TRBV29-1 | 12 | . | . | CSVEHPNSEQYF | TGCAGCGTTGAACACCCCAACAGTGAGCAGTACTTC
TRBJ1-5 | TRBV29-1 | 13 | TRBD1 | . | CSAGTGSRQPQHF | TGCAGCGCCGGGACAGGGTCCCGTCAGCCCCAGCATTTT
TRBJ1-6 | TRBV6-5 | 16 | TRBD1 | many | CASSRQPQGGPSPLHF | TGTGCCAGCAGCCGTCAGCCACAGGGGGGGCCCTCACCCCTCCACTTT
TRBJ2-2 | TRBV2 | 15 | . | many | CASSESRGRTGELFF | TGTGCCAGCAGTGAGTCCAGGGGAAGGACCGGGGAGCTGTTTTTT
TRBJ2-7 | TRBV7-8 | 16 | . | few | CASPPAGLPNDYEQYF | TGTGCCAGCCCTCCGGCGGGCCTACCTAATGATTACGAGCAGTACTTC
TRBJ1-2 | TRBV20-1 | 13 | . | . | CSARVAVRYGYTF | TGCAGTGCTAGAGTGGCGGTCCGCTATGGCTACACCTTC
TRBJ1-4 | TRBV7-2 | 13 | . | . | CASSRTPLEKLFF | TGTGCCAGCAGCAGGACACCGCTTGAAAAACTGTTTTTT
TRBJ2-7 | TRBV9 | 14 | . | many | CASSAQGGPYEQYF | TGTGCCAGCAGCGCCCAGGGGGGTCCCTACGAGCAGTACTTC
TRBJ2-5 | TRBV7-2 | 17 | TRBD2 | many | CASSYQLLAGGLGTQYF | TGTGCCAGCAGCTACCAATTACTAGCGGGAGGGCTTGGGACCCAGTACTTC
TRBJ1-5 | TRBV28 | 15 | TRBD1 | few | CASSPRQGWGQPQHF | TGTGCCAGCAGTCCCCGACAGGGGTGGGGGCAGCCCCAGCATTTT
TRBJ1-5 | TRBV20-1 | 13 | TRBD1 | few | CSARPPGGQPQHF | TGCAGTGCTAGACCCCCAGGGGGCCAGCCCCAGCATTTT
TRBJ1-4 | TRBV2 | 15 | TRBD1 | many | CASSEVPRTGIVVFF | TGTGCCAGCAGTGAAGTCCCCCGGACAGGAATAGTGGTGTTTTTT
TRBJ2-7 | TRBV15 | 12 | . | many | CATSRDPREQYF | TGTGCCACCAGCAGAGATCCGCGGGAGCAGTACTTC
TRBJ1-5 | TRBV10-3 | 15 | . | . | CATAQGPAGDQPQHF | TGTGCCACCGCCCAGGGGCCGGCGGGAGATCAGCCCCAGCATTTT
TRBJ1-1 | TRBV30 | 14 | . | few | CAWSLFKLGTEAFF | TGTGCCTGGAGTTTGTTTAAACTGGGCACTGAAGCTTTCTTT
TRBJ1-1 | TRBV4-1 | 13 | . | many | CASSVVGRDLTFF | TGCGCCAGCAGCGTTGTAGGCAGGGACTTGACTTTCTTT
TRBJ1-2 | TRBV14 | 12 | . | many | CASSHGQYGYTF | TGTGCCAGCAGCCACGGACAGTATGGCTACACCTTC
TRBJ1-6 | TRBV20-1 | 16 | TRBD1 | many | CSAAPVLGQGASPLHF | TGCAGTGCAGCACCGGTTTTAGGACAGGGAGCATCACCCCTCCACTTT
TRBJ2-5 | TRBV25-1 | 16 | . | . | CASSESRGAGRETQYF | TGTGCCAGCAGTGAATCTAGGGGGGCAGGGAGAGAGACCCAGTACTTC
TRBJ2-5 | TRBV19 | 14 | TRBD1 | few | CASSIRTGSETQYF | TGTGCCAGTAGTATACGGACAGGGTCGGAGACCCAGTACTTC
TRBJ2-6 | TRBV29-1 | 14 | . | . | CSVSRRPGANVLTF | TGCAGCGTTTCTCGGAGGCCCGGGGCCAACGTCCTGACTTTC
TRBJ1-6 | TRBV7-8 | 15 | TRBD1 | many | CASSLGRQGGAPLHF | TGTGCCAGCAGCTTAGGCAGACAGGGTGGGGCACCCCTCCACTTT
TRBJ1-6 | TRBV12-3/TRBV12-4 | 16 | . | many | CASREATGLNRSPLHF | TGTGCCAGCAGGGAAGCGACAGGTTTAAATCGTTCACCCCTCCACTTT
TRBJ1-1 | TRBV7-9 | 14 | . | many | CASSSQSGGRGAFF | TGTGCCAGCAGCTCACAATCTGGGGGGCGTGGAGCTTTCTTT
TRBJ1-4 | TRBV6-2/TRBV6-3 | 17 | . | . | CASSYGSDTGKPEKLFF | TGTGCCAGCAGTTACGGGAGTGACACCGGAAAACCTGAAAAACTGTTTTTT
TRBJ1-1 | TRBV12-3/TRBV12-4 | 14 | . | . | CASSYLKGGLEAFF | TGTGCCAGCAGTTACTTAAAAGGGGGACTTGAAGCTTTCTTT
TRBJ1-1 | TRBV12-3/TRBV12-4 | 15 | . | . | CASRRSGWGNVGAFF | TGTGCCAGCAGGCGGTCGGGGTGGGGGAATGTAGGGGCTTTCTTT
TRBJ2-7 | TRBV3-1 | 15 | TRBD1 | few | CASSLPGTGGYEQYF | TGTGCCAGCAGCCTCCCCGGGACAGGGGGATACGAGCAGTACTTC
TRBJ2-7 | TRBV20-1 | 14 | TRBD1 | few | CSYSGTGIPYEQYF | TGCAGCTACTCCGGGACAGGTATTCCCTACGAGCAGTACTTC
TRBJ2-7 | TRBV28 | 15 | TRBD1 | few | CASSLPGQGTSEQYF | TGTGCCAGCAGTCTTCCGGGACAGGGTACCAGCGAGCAGTACTTC
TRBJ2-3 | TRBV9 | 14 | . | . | CASSVGDLTDTQYF | TGTGCCAGCAGCGTAGGAGACCTCACAGATACGCAGTATTTT
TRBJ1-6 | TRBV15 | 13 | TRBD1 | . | CATERDSDSPLHF | TGTGCCACCGAGAGGGACAGTGATTCACCCCTCCACTTT
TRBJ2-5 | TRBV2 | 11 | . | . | CASSRPGTRNF | TGTGCCAGCAGTCGACCCGGGACACGGAACTTC
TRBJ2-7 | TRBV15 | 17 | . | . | CATSRDRAYEGVDEQYF | TGTGCCACCAGCAGAGATCGGGCGTACGAGGGGGTCGACGAGCAGTACTTC
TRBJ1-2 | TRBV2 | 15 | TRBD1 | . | CASSRLTGSNYGYTF | TGTGCCAGCAGTCGGCTGACAGGGTCTAACTATGGCTACACCTTC
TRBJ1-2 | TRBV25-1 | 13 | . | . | CATNQAPGDGYTF | TGTGCCACCAACCAGGCCCCCGGGGACGGCTACACCTTC
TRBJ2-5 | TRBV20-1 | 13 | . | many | CSARDRATETQYF | TGCAGTGCTAGAGACAGGGCAACGGAGACCCAGTACTTC
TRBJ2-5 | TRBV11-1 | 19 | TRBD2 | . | CASSPLLAGLGVPQETRYF | TGTGCCAGCAGCCCTCTACTAGCGGGGTTAGGCGTCCCCCAAGAGACCCGGTACTTC
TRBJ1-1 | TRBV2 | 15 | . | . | CASSPPGGGVAEAFF | TGTGCCAGCAGTCCACCGGGGGGCGGTGTGGCTGAAGCTTTCTTT
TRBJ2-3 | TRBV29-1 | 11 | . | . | CNVVSPDTQYF | TGCAACGTTGTTTCCCCAGATACGCAGTATTTT
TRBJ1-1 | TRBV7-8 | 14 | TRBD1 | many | CASSRQGARTEAFF | TGTGCCAGCAGTCGACAGGGGGCGCGGACTGAAGCTTTCTTT
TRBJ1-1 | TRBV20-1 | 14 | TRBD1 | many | CSVLQGARNTEAFF | TGCAGTGTATTACAGGGGGCACGGAACACTGAAGCTTTCTTT
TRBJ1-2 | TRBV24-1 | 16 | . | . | CASSFLTRDGTYGYTF | TGTGCCAGCAGTTTCTTGACCCGGGACGGTACATATGGCTACACCTTC
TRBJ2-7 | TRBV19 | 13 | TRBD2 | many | CASGGRNSYEQYF | TGTGCCAGTGGCGGGAGGAACTCCTACGAGCAGTACTTC
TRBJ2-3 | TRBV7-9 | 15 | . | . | CASSGPSGSTDTQYF | TGTGCCAGCAGCGGACCGTCTGGAAGCACAGATACGCAGTATTTT
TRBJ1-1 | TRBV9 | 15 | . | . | CASSLGAGSNTEAFF | TGCGCCAGCAGCCTTGGGGCTGGGTCGAACACTGAAGCTTTCTTT
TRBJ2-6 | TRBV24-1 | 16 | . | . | CATSAPSTSGANVLTF | TGTGCCACCAGTGCCCCGTCAACCTCTGGGGCCAACGTCCTGACTTTC
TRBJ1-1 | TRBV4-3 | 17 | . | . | CASSQDRLVKGLPEAFF | TGTGCCAGCAGCCAAGATAGGCTTGTAAAGGGGTTACCTGAAGCCTTCTTT